This T cell receptor beta chain was sequenced during a study of cytomegalovirus exposure and HLA in healthy donors (dated 2017 in TCRdb). Broadly, across the study: An earlier analysis of approximately 590 of the donors reported about 250 Gb of sequence data and 100 million to 130 million unique TCR beta sequences from approximately 180 million T cells. Besides the first cohort of under 700 subjects, a separate validation cohort made up of 120 or so different subjects was used. An earlier analysis of several hundred of the donors applied high-throughput TCR beta sequencing to assess whether each TCR beta V gene segment acted as functional or pseudogenic. In the later analysis, no new phenotypic data were used to find candidate immune exposures; instead, reliance was placed on TCR beta sequences and their occurrence across donors. Of the roughly 400 genotyped donors, about 80% fell in the genetic ancestry cluster associated with self-reported Caucasian donors. Roughly five DR-DQ haplotypes were handled as single units for association and clustering, since linkage in the cohort was strong. Alongside the repertoire data, information on donor age, sex, ethnicity and CMV serostatus was compiled. The aim of the study was to test whether cataloging public T cell receptors could identify signatures of past pathogen exposure. Genome-wide SNP genotypes for about three fifths of the roughly 670 donors were used in a later genetic analysis, which treated that subset as a discovery cohort. Using immunosequencing, the study profiled T cell repertoires from 666 subjects and related those repertoires to cytomegalovirus serostatus. The study combined high-throughput TCR immunosequencing, statistical association of individual TCRs with disease status, and machine learning to predict cytomegalovirus infection status. About 280 gigabases of sequencing data and roughly 80 million unique TCR sequences made up an early release that covered under 750 HLA-typed donors. Both class I and class II loci were covered by HLA typing, at four-digit resolution. The number of typed donors differed by locus: about 629-630 for A, B, C, DRB1 and DQB1; about 520 for DQA1; around 610 for DPA1; and around 470 for DPB1. In a later analysis, previously published TCR beta repertoires from hundreds of donors were re-analyzed and high-resolution HLA genotyping was added so that TCR occurrence patterns could be studied. All discovery cohort repertoires had been generated using a single sequencing platform. Among about 390 genotyped donors of the cohort, an average of around 240,000 unique TCR beta nucleotide sequences were sequenced per donor, about a sixth of them non-productive. Points the paper makes about the study in general: While some public TCRs were present in many individuals, most TCR sequences turned up only very rarely across donors. An earlier analysis of some 590 of the donors showed that most TCR beta V segments appeared in productive rearrangements either about 87% or about 30% of the time, which broadly matched IMGT annotations. The authors suggested that the approach could potentially be extended to other disease states and immunological phenotypes. An association between a missense DCLRE1C variant and V-gene and J-gene trimming of TCR beta chains was found in a later genetic analysis and replicated in an independent cohort. For the cohort, immune exposure information was limited to CMV serostatus. Presence/absence analyses assumed roughly uniform sequencing depth across donors, an assumption that may not hold. When HLA alleles, especially DR and DQ, strongly co-occurred, attributing TCR associations to individual alleles was difficult. Because the 87-base-pair reads could not distinguish some IMGT-functional V segments, including TRBV6-2 and TRBV6-3, those segments were excluded. In the study, some 160 TCR beta chains were listed as associated with cytomegalovirus. A later analysis found that TCR association rates varied across HLA loci, with DRB1 alleles showing the most associated TCRs and HLA-C alleles the fewest. Cytomegalovirus status was reported to be diagnosed by the classifier with high specificity and sensitivity in both the original and validation cohorts. In this cohort, only TCR beta chains were sequenced, and detectable features were limited by the absence of alpha or paired-chain data. A later analysis reported that several top co-occurrence clusters appeared linked to parvovirus B19, influenza, CMV and Epstein-Barr virus. In vitro tests confirmed that a few of the cytomegalovirus-associated TCR beta chains recognize cytomegalovirus antigens. Compared with the 666-donor mean, donors in an Asian-associated ancestry cluster had fewer N-insertions in productive TCRs, according to a later genetic analysis. Because counts were too low, fewer than 20 rarely observed V segments, including chromosome 9 orphons, were excluded from the earlier analysis of under 650 of the donors. A cluster of highly shared sequence variants was judged likely to represent a technical artifact of the sequencing pipeline. A later analysis found that most CMV-associated TCR beta chains appeared HLA-restricted, with HLA associations seemingly driven largely by CMV exposure. A later analysis associated about 16,000 TCR beta sequences with specific HLA alleles at a false discovery rate of 0.05. Compared with equally common non-associated chains, HLA-associated TCR beta chains in a later analysis were more clonally expanded and had lower generation probabilities. A further reported finding was that TCR beta sequences accurately predicted the HLA-A and HLA-B alleles for most subjects in the first cohort. Correlated functional status among segregating V segments might be attributable to linkage disequilibrium, but an unknown experimental factor could not be ruled out. HLA typing was unavailable for some donors at each locus, so association tests used only the typed subset.

Via the germline V gene, CDR1 is SNHLY and CDR2 FYNNEI. The CDR3 covers 14 residues, taking in both the cysteine and the phenylalanine. Only the CDR3 DNA stays, 42 bases, in frame from base 1. Unmatched junction bases come to 6, with V trimmed by 6 bases and J by 7 bases. Libraries were prepared through the immunoSEQ multiplex PCR assay. For the multiplex PCR, a mixture combining 60 forward primers for TCR Vbeta segments and 13 reverse primers for TCR Jbeta segments was used. Amplification of the CDR3 region of rearranged TCR beta genes was performed with a multiplex PCR assay on genomic DNA. Amplified TCR beta libraries were sequenced as 87-base-pair reads on the Illumina HiSeq System. The original methods were these. A later analysis tallied 75 million to 95 million unique TCR beta chains across the 700 or so repertoires, and some 10 million of those chains were shared by two or more donors. To remove PCR and sequencing errors, raw reads were error-corrected and collapsed into unique sequences using a nearest-neighbor algorithm that merged closely related sequences. To assign V, D and J gene segments, CDR3 sequences were aligned to IMGT reference sequences. For a sequence to be retained, a match of at least six nucleotides to both a V gene segment and a J gene segment was required. A rearrangement counted as productive if the CDR3 had no stop codons and remained in frame with V and J, and every other rearrangement counted as non-productive. CDR3 was defined by IMGT convention, running from the second conserved V-encoded cysteine to the conserved J-encoded phenylalanine. Sequences without an unambiguous match to a single V gene segment were excluded from the earlier analysis of 500 to 700 of the donors. In an earlier analysis of 587 of the donors, a V segment was called functional when productive rearrangements were above 56.7%, and segregating when the standard deviation between donors exceeded 5%. A statistical classification framework was built for diagnosing cytomegalovirus status from the catalog of TCR beta chain sequences. A later analysis assigned V and J genes by comparing TCR nucleotide sequences with IMGT/GENE-DB human TR gene sequences. A later analysis assigned CDR3 sequences and most-parsimonious VDJ recombination scenarios with the TCRdist pipeline. A later analysis defined each TCR beta chain by its CDR3 amino acid sequence plus V-gene family, and excluded reads lacking a unique V-gene family. To address suspected cross-contamination and a sequencing artifact, a later analysis removed 450 to 700 highly shared, low-generation-probability nucleotide sequences. In a later analysis, a clonal expansion index was calculated for each public chain from normalized within-repertoire ranks of inferred template counts. In a later analysis, generation probabilities were computed using a VDJ recombination model fitted to out-of-frame rearrangements, and the results were checked against IGoR. Hypergeometric tests were used in a later analysis to score TCR-TCR, TCR-HLA and TCR-CMV co-occurrence, with a repertoire-size bias correction applied to the TCR pairs. To estimate false discovery rates, a later analysis permuted the HLA or CMV assignments 20 times. In a later analysis, co-occurring TCRs were grouped using DBSCAN, and TCRdist sequence similarity was added for clustering within HLA-allele-positive subsets. For co-occurrence clustering, repertoires with fewer than 30,000 or more than 120,000 public chains were excluded, along with five repertoires with anomalous nucleotide sharing. In TCRdb, the immuneACCESS table is reduced to in-frame sequences with V and J assigned. These tables do not hold every clone; where another copy was compared, an unresolved V gene accounts for under half, and the others remain unexplained. From that table come the V and J calls and clone size; the DNA was used to work out D and trimming. The sample table contains about 150,000 clones; only one count was recorded for about 8.9% of them. The ten largest clones take up less than 2% of the sample.

Note on this clone: There is no known antigen for this receptor. The sample holds no much larger clone one base away, and base qualities are not on file.

The cohort comprised around 700 healthy bone marrow donors. At the time of sampling, all cohort members were nominally healthy, though unrecorded immune exposures were likely present. The donor was CMV seronegative and belonged to the group of around 400 seronegative cohort members. Each donor provided a peripheral blood sample, and peripheral blood mononuclear cells were used for TCR beta sequencing. The Qiagen DNeasy Blood Extraction Kit was used to extract genomic DNA from the blood cell samples. The V gene is TRBV2 and the J gene is TRBJ1-5, with 10 junctional bases fitting TRBD1. This TCR came from a man aged 45 to 65 in good health and CMV-seronegative. The sequenced material came from PBMCs. The bases are TGTGCCAGCAGAAGGGACAGGGGCGGCCAGCCCCAGCATTTT. Its amino acids are CASRRDRGGQPQHF.